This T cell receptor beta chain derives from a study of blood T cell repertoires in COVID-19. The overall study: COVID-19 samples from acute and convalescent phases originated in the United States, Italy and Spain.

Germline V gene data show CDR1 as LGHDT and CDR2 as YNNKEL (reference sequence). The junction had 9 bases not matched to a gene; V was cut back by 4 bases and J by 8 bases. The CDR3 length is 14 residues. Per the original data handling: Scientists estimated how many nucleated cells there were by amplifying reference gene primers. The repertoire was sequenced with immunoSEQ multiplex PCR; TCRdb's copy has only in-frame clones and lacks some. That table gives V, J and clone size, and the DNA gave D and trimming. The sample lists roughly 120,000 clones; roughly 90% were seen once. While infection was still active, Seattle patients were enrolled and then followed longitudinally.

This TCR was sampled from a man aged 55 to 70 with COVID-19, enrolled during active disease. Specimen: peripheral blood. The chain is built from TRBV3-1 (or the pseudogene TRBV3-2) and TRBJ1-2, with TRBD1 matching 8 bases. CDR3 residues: CASSPWTGTGGYTF. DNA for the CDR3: TGTGCCAGCAGCCCCTGGACAGGGACAGGCGGCTACACCTTC.